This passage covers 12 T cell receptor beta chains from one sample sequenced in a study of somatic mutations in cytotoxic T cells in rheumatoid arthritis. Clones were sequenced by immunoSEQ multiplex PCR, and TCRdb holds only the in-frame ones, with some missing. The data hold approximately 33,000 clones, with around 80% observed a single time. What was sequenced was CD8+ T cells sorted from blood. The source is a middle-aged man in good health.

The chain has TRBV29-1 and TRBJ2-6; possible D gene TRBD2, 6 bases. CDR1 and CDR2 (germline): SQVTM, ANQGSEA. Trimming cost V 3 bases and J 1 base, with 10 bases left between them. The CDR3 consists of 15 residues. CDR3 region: CSVDARGSGANVLTF. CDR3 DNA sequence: TGCAGCGTTGATGCCCGGGGGTCTGGGGCCAACGTCCTGACTTTC.

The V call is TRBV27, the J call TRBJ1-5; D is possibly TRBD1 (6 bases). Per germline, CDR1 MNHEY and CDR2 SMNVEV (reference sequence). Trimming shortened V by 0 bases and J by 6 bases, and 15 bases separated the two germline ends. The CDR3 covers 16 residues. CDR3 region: CASSLSRTGTAQPQHF. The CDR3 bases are TGTGCCAGCAGTTTATCGAGAACAGGGACGGCTCAGCCCCAGCATTTT.

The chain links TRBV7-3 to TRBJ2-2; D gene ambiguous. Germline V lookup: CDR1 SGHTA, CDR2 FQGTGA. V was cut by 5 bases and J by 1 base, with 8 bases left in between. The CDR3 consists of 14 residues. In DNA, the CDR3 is TGTGCCAGCAGCCCGGACGGGAACACCGGGGAGCTGTTTTTT. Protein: CASSPDGNTGELFF.

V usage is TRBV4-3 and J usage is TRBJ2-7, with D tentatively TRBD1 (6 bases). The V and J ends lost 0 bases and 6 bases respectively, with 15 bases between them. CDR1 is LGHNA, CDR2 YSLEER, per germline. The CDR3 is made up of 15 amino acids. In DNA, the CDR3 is TGCGCCAGCAGCCAAGAACAGGGACGTTTGGGCGAGCAGTACTTC. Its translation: CASSQEQGRLGEQYF.

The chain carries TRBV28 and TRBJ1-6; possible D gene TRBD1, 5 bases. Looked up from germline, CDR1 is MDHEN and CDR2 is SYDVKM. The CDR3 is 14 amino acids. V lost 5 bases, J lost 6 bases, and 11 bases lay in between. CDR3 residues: CASSPIDSNSPLHF. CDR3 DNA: TGTGCCAGCAGTCCCATAGACAGTAATTCACCCCTCCACTTT.

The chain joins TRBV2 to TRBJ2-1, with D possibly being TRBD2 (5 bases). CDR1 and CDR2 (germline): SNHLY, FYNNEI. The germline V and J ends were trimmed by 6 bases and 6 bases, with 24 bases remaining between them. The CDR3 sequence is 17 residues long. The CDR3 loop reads CASSDNGPHLAGNEQFF. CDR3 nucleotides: TGTGCCAGCAGCGATAACGGACCACACCTTGCGGGCAATGAGCAGTTCTTC.

The CDR3 loop is CASSHGSGEQFF. DNA of the CDR3: TGCGCCAGCAGCCACGGATCGGGCGAGCAGTTCTTC. The chain joins TRBV4-1 to TRBJ2-1; D ambiguous. CDR3 length: 12 residues. CDR1 and CDR2 from the germline V gene are MGHRA and YSYEKL. The ends were cut back, 3 bases at V and 10 bases at J, with 10 bases in the middle.

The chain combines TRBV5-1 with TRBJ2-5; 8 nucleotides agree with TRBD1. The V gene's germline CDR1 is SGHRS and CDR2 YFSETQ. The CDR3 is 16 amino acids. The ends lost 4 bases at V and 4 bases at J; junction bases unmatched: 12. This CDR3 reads CASSVLPQGGRETQYF. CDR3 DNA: TGCGCCAGCAGCGTTCTACCACAGGGGGGACGAGAGACCCAGTACTTC.

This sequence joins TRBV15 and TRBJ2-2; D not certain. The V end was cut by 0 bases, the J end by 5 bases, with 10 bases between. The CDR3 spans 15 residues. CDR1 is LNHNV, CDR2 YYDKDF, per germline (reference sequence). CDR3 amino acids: CATSRDKIPTGELFF. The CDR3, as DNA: TGTGCCACCAGCAGAGATAAGATTCCGACCGGGGAGCTGTTTTTT.

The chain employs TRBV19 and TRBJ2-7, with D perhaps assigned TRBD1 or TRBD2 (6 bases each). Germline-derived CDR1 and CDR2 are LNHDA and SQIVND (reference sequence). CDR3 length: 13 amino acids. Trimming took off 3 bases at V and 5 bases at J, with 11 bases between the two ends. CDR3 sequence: CASSIFGGDEQYF. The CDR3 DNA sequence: TGTGCCAGTAGTATCTTCGGGGGCGACGAGCAGTACTTC.

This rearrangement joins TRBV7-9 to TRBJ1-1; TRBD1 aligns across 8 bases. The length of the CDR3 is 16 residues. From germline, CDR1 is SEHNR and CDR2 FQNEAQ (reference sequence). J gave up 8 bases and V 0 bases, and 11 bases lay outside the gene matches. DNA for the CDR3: TGTGCCAGCAGCTTAGCGTCGCCAGGGGGCTGGGGAGAAGCTTTCTTT. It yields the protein CASSLASPGGWGEAFF.

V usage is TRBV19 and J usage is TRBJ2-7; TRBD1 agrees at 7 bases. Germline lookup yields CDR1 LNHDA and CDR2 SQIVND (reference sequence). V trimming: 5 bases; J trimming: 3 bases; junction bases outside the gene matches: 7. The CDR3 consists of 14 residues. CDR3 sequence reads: CASSRDRVDYEQYF. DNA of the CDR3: TGTGCCAGTAGTCGGGACAGAGTAGACTACGAGCAGTACTTC.